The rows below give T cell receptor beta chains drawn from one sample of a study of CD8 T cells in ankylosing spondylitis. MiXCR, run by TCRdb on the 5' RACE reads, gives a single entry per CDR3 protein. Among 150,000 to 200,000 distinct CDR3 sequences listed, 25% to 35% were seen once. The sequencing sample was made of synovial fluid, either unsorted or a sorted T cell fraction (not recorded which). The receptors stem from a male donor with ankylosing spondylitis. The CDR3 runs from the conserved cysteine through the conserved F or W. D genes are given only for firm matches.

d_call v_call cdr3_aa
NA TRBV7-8 CASSRNREDYGYTF
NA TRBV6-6 CASSTSAVNEQFF
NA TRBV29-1 CSVLQGGYEQYF
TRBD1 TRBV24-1 CATSDTTGVTGELFF
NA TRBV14 CASSQAGAGGDEQFF
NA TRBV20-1 CSANKGGPNTEAFF
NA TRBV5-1 CASSLGVRVGSATNEKLFF
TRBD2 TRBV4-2 CASSPLLAGLTDTQYF
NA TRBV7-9 CASSLEGVGNEQYF
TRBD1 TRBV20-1 CSASPGQNLAGANVLTF
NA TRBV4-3 CASSVGREEKLFF
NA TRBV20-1 CSARDWGAEAFF
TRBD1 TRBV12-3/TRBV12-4 CATTDRGKGNEQYF
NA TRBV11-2 CASSLGTRSLGGFDEQFF
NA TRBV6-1 CASSPRDSGGTNEKLFF
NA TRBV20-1 CSARDQSFNEKLFF
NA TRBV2 CASGGGRREQFF
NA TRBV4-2 CASRDGMYNEQFF
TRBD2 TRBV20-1 CSATWEGVGQETQYF
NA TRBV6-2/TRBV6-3 CATFWRGKTGELFF
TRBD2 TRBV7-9 CASSLAMTSSTGELFF
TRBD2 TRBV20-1 CSARVAGGTDTQYF
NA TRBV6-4 CASRSGTGELFF
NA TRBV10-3 CAISDGSGELFF
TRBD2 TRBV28 CASSSSGRGEQFF
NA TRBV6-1 CASSERWTEGYTF
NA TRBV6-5 CASGGRNGYTF
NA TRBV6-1 CASSRTDSYNEQFF
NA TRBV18 CASSPPSANTGELFF
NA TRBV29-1 CSVAPSISSEAFF
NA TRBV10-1 CASTKDGNTEAFF
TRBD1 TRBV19 CASSIPRGLYNEQFF
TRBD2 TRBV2 CASRIGLAGIYNEQFF
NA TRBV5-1 CASSFGMSTVSPLHF
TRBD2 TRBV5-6 CASTREFEETQYF
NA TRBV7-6 CASSSAGLTGANVLTF
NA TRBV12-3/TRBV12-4 CASSFGGKAFF
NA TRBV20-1 CSARKDGYSYNEQFF
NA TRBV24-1 CATSDFARSAQYF
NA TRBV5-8 CASSFNLGTTGAGNQPQHF
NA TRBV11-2 CASSPAGQFTQFF
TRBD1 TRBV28 CASSPATGYNEQFF
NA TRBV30 CAWTVDKPNEQFF
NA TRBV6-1 CASSRRLVGGSSEKLFF
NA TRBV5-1 CASSLSGPYNEQFF
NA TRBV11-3 CASSSSGTDTQYF
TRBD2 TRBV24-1 CATSVGGRAQETQYF
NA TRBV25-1 CASSEYAPRTAKDTQYF
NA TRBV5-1 CASSPPGQNTEAFF
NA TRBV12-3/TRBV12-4 CASSLTASYEQYF
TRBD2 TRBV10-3 CAISEPQGLAGGNEQFF
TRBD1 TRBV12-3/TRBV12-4 CASSSMGQMNTEAFF
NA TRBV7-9 CASSLAPGNTIYF
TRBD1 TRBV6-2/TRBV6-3 CASSSRTGNIYEQYF
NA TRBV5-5 CASTRGVSGQPQHF